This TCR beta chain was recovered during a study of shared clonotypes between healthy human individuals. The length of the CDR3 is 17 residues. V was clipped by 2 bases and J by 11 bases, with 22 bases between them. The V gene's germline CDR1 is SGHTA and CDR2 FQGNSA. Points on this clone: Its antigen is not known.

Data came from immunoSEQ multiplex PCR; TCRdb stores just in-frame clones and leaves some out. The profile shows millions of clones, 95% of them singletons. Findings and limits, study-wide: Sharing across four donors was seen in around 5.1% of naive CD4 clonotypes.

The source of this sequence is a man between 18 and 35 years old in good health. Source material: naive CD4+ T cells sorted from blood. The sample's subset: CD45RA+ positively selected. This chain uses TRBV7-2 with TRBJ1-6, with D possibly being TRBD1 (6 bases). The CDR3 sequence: CASSLSGGGGGIAPLHF. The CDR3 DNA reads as TGTGCCAGCAGCTTAAGTGGTGGAGGGGGAGGTATTGCACCCCTCCACTTT.